This T cell receptor (beta chain) is drawn from a study of regulatory T cells in long-lasting Graves disease. Across the study: Persistent cases were those of Graves' disease that involved over 5 years of antithyroid drugs with positive TSH receptor antibodies. Study-level findings and limits: The study found lower TCR diversity in persistent Graves' patients than in newly diagnosed ones.

Points on this clonotype: Its antigen is unknown.

CDR1 MRHNA and CDR2 SNTAGT come from the germline V gene. V was trimmed by 3 bases and J by 12 bases, leaving 15 bases between them. This CDR3 has 13 residues. This sample's time point: persistent/refractory GD, antithyroid drugs over 5 years with positive TRAb. The TCR library was prepared using RNA isolated from PBMCs. Investigators prepared the TCR beta libraries by applying iRepertoire HTBI primers and Arm-PCR of CDR3 regions. TCRdb fed the multiplex PCR reads into MiXCR, producing one record per CDR3 protein. The top ten hold around 7% of the sample, which has about 470,000 distinct CDR3 sequences, roughly 21% seen once.

The chain has TRBV6-4 and TRBJ1-5; D unresolved. The sequences come from peripheral blood mononuclear cells (PBMCs), collected when the disease was refractory, from a patient treated with antithyroid drugs. This TCR was sampled from a female donor with Graves disease. The CDR3 sequence: CASSEGPEGIQHF. The CDR3 DNA reads as TGTGCCAGCAGTGAAGGACCCGAAGGGATCCAGCATTTT.